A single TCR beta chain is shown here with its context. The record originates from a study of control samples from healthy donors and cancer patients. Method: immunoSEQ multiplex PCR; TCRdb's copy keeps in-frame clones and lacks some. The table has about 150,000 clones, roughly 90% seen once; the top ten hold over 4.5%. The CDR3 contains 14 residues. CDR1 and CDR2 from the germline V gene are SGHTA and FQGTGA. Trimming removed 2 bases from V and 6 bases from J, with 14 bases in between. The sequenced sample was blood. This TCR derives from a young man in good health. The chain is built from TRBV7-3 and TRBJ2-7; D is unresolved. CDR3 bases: TGTGCCAGCAGCTTATGGTCCGGGCCCACCGAGCAGTACTTC. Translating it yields CASSLWSGPTEQYF.